This record concerns one TCR beta chain sequence. Its antigen remains unidentified. The data originate from a study of T-cell memory formation after mild COVID-19. Notes on the study in general: Clones contracting day 15 to 85 were balanced CD4/CD8; later expanders leaned CD4+. Whether second-wave clones peaking at day 37 were SARS-CoV-2 specific went unconfirmed.

V lost 4 bases, J lost 3 bases, and 11 bases lay in between. The germline gives CDR1 SGHNT, CDR2 YYREEE (reference sequence). This CDR3 region has 14 residues. UMIs and sample barcodes were carried by the TCR alpha and TCR beta cDNA libraries that 5'RACE produced using constant-segment primers. TCRdb analysed the 5' RACE reads with MiXCR anew, one entry per CDR3 protein. The table has some 250,000 distinct CDR3 sequences, about a sixth seen once. The clonotype was recovered from a man aged 18-30 years who had mild COVID-19 (a few samples of this study predate the infection). Cell type and time point are not known. V gene TRBV5-4 combines with J gene TRBJ2-4; D is undetermined. The sequenced material came from PBMCs or a T cell subset sorted from them (not recorded which). The CDR3 DNA reads TGTGCCAGCAGCCTCGGATGGGGCAAAAACATTCAGTACTTC. It is translated as CASSLGWGKNIQYF.